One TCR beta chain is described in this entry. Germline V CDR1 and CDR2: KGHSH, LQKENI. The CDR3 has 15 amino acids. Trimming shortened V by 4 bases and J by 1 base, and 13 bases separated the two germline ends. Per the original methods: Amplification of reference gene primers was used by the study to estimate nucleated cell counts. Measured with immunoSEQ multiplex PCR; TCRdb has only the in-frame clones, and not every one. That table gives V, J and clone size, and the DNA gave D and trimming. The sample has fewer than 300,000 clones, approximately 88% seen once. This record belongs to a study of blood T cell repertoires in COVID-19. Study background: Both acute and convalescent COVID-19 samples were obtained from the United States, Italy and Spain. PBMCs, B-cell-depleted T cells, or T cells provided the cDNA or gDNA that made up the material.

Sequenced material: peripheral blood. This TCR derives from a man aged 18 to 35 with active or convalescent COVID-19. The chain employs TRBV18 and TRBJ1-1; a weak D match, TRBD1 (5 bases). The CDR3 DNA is TGTGCCAGCTCACTTCACTCGGGGGAGAACACTGAAGCTTTCTTT. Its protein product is CASSLHSGENTEAFF. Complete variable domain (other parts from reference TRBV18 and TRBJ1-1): NAGVMQNPRHLVRRRGQEARLRCSPMKGHSHVYWYRQLPEEGLKFMVYLQKENIIDESGMPKERFSAEFPKEGPSILRIQQVVRGDSAAYFCASSLHSGENTEAFFGQGTRLTVV.